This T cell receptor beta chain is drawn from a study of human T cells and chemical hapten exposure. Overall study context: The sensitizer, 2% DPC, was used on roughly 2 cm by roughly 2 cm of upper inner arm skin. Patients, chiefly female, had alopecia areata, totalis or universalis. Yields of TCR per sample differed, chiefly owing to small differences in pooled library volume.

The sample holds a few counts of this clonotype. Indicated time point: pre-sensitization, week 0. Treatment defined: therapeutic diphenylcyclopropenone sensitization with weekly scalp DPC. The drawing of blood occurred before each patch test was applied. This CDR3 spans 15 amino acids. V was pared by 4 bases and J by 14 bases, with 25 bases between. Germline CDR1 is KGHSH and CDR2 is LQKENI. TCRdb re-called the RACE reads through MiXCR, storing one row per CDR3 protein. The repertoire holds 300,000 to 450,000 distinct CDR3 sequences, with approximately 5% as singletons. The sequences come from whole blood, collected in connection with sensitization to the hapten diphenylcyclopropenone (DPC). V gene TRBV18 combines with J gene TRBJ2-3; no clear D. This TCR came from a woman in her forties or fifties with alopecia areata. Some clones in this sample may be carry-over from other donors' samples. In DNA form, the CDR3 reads TGTGCCAGCTCACGAGAACTTACCGGACCTTCATCCCCGTATTTT. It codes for CASSRELTGPSSPYF. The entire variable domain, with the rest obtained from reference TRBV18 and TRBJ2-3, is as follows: NAGVMQNPRHLVRRRGQEARLRCSPMKGHSHVYWYRQLPEEGLKFMVYLQKENIIDESGMPKERFSAEFPKEGPSILRIQQVVRGDSAAYFCASSRELTGPSSPYFGPGTRLTVL.